These 4 T cell receptor beta chains were all obtained from the same sample, sequenced in a study of blood T cell repertoires in COVID-19. Assay: immunoSEQ multiplex PCR; the TCRdb copy retains only in-frame clones and omits some. This table holds 250,000 or so clones, around 89% found once. The sequenced material came from PBMCs or T cells enriched from blood (not recorded which). These receptors were collected from a man aged 40-55 years who had recovered from COVID-19.

This chain links TRBV11-2 with TRBJ1-1; no clear D gene. The CDR3 is made up of 15 amino acids. Trimming took off 4 bases at V and 1 base at J, with 13 bases between the two ends. Looked up from germline, CDR1 is SGHAT and CDR2 is FQNNGV. CDR3 residues: CASSSTPNPNTEAFF. In nucleotides, the CDR3 is TGTGCCAGCAGCTCAACACCAAATCCGAACACTGAAGCTTTCTTT.

The chain recombines TRBV4-3 with TRBJ2-7; D unresolved. Per the germline V gene, CDR1 is LGHNA and CDR2 is YSLEER. V lost 0 bases, J lost 2 bases, and 14 bases lay in between. The CDR3 sequence is 16 residues long. The chain's CDR3 is CASSQDYGSNPYEQYF. The CDR3 DNA follows: TGCGCCAGCAGCCAAGATTATGGTAGCAACCCCTACGAGCAGTACTTC.

This clone was seen a single time. The chain combines TRBV11-3 with TRBJ2-3, with TRBD2 matching over 7 bases. Germline V gene sequence: CDR1 SGHNT, CDR2 YENEEA. This CDR3 has 16 residues. The junction had 5 bases not matched to a gene; V was cut back by 1 base and J by 1 base. The CDR3: CASSLGLRGGTDTQYF. The CDR3 nucleotides are TGTGCCAGCAGCTTAGGTTTACGGGGGGGCACAGATACGCAGTATTTT.

This sequence joins TRBV27 and TRBJ1-5; tentatively, D is TRBD1 (6 bases). Trimming left V 6 bases short and J 4 bases short, with 16 bases between. The CDR3 loop spans 15 amino acids. Germline V gene sequence: CDR1 MNHEY, CDR2 SMNVEV (reference sequence). The CDR3, as DNA: TGTGCCAGCAGCCCAGCCAGGGGTGGGAATCAGCCCCAGCATTTT. Encoded protein: CASSPARGGNQPQHF.